This T cell receptor beta chain originates from a study of spatial heterogeneity in lung cancer. TCRdb reprocessed the 5' RACE reads via MiXCR and lists one record per CDR3 protein. Of about 6,000 distinct CDR3 sequences detected, around 15% appear once; the ten largest clones hold approximately 11%. This CDR3 has 14 amino acids. Germline-derived CDR1 and CDR2 are SGHNT and YYREEE (reference sequence). V shed 0 bases and J shed 4 bases, with 8 bases lying between them. Study-level results: Counts that tracked tumor mutation counts were those of expanded intratumoral alpha and beta TCRs.

Time point reported: sample taken at primary tumor resection. Samples were donated by 72 untreated early-stage non-small cell lung cancer patients. Whole RNA, isolated from tumor, nontumor lung or frozen PBMC, was sequenced without prior sorting. This clonotype was seen at least ten times. What it binds is unknown. The TCR was taken from a male donor with early-stage non-small cell lung cancer. The chain joins TRBV5-4 to TRBJ2-1; unclear D gene. The material was lung tumor tissue, obtained at surgery. CDR3 DNA: TGTGCCAGCAGCTTGGCCATAGGTTACAATGAGCAGTTCTTC. It yields the protein CASSLAIGYNEQFF.